This T cell receptor beta chain comes out of a study of T cells after yellow fever vaccination. Study-wide points: Clones from primary vaccination mostly reappeared after the booster (about 97% CD4, roughly 87% CD8). The secondary response peaked faster, at day 5 versus 15, but was weaker. A small proportion of clonotypes was detected in both the CD4 and CD8 compartments.

This clonotype was observed many times. No antigen is known for it. Researchers made TCR cDNA using 5'RACE template switching, and this step added a universal primer site and UMIs. Each CDR3 protein gets one entry after TCRdb re-called the 5' RACE reads with MiXCR. The table shows roughly 140,000 distinct CDR3 sequences, with less than 9.5% occurring only once. The input for sequencing was CD4+ T cells sorted from PBMCs, taken 5 days after the yellow fever booster vaccination. The TCR sequence derives from a man younger than 40 who received the YFV17D yellow fever vaccine.

CDR3 nucleotide sequence: TGTGCCAGCAGTTACCCTTGGACGGATTACTACGAGCAGTACTTC. Translating it yields CASSYPWTDYYEQYF. The chain is built from TRBV6-5 and TRBJ2-7; D unclear. The CDR3 runs 15 residues. V was clipped by 2 bases and J by 3 bases, with 14 bases between them. The germline gives CDR1 MNHEY, CDR2 SVGAGI.